What follows are 21 T cell receptor beta chains derived from one specimen sequenced in a study of blood T cell repertoires in COVID-19 (dated by TCRdb to 2020 to 2021). Preparation of the library involved the immunoSEQ multiplex PCR assay. As stored in TCRdb, this immuneACCESS dataset retains in-frame rearrangements with V and J assigned. A fraction of the clones does not appear; measured against another copy, unresolved V genes explain less than half of the discrepancy, and the remainder lacks a known reason. The sample table shows some 250,000 clones, and roughly 90% are seen once. The ten most abundant clones make up approximately 0.7% of the sample. Sequenced input: peripheral blood. These receptor sequences come from a human donor in a cohort sampled during active COVID-19.

The J gene is TRBJ2-7, the V gene TRBV10-3; D possibly corresponds to TRBD1 (5 bases). CDR1 and CDR2 (germline): ENHRY, SYGVKD. V lost 0 bases, J lost 7 bases, and 13 bases lay in between. The length of the CDR3 is 14 residues. This CDR3 is CAISESKGLGEQYF. The CDR3 DNA sequence: TGTGCCATCAGTGAGTCAAAGGGGCTAGGAGAGCAGTACTTC.

This chain joins TRBV7-2 and TRBJ1-2, with 9 bases that match TRBD1. Trimming removed 4 bases from V and 6 bases from J; junction bases left unmatched: 9. The CDR3 has 15 amino acids. Germline V gene sequence: CDR1 SGHTA, CDR2 FQGNSA. The CDR3 DNA follows: TGTGCCAGCAGCTCATCACAGGGGGCGCATGATGGCTACACCTTC. It encodes CASSSSQGAHDGYTF.

The chain is built from TRBV7-2 and TRBJ1-3; D unclear. Trimming removed 5 bases from V and 0 bases from J, with 11 bases in between. Germline assignment: CDR1 SGHTA and CDR2 FQGNSA. The CDR3 sequence is 15 residues long. CDR3 DNA sequence: TGTGCCAGCAGCCCAACAAACCCCTCTGGAAACACCATATATTTT. Protein product: CASSPTNPSGNTIYF.

The genes are TRBV16 and TRBJ2-3; D is perhaps TRBD2 (5 bases). The CDR3 is made up of 14 amino acids. Trimming left V 4 bases short and J 0 bases short, with 8 bases between. In germline, CDR1 is KGHSY, CDR2 FQNENV. CDR3 sequence reads: CASSLRTSTDTQYF. DNA for the CDR3: TGTGCCAGCAGCCTTAGGACTAGCACAGATACGCAGTATTTT.

V usage is TRBV19 and J usage is TRBJ1-6; unclear D gene. The CDR3 loop spans 13 amino acids. V dropped 6 bases and J dropped 9 bases, with 12 bases sitting between them. Germline V gene data show CDR1 as LNHDA and CDR2 as SQIVND (reference sequence). Written as DNA, the CDR3 is TGTGCCAGTAGGAAGGATCAGGCTTCACCCCTCCACTTT. Translating it yields CASRKDQASPLHF. Together with reference TRBV19 and TRBJ1-6, the CDR3 gives the full variable domain: DGGITQSPKYLFRKEGQNVTLSCEQNLNHDAMYWYRQDPGQGLRLIYYSQIVNDFQKGDIAEGYSVSREKKESFPLTVTSAQKNPTAFYLCASRKDQASPLHFGNGTRLTVT.

The rearrangement links TRBV11-2 to TRBJ2-7, with unresolved D. The germline gives CDR1 SGHAT, CDR2 FQNNGV. With 5 bases removed from V and 0 bases from J, the gap between germline ends came to 14 bases. The CDR3 length is 15 residues. CDR3: CASSLSPSVSYEQYF. CDR3 nucleotide sequence: TGTGCCAGCAGCCTTTCACCAAGCGTCTCCTACGAGCAGTACTTC.

The chain couples TRBV2 to TRBJ1-2; D is ambiguous. Trimming cost V 7 bases and J 7 bases, with 13 bases left between them. Germline V lookup: CDR1 SNHLY, CDR2 FYNNEI. This CDR3 region has 12 residues. As DNA, the CDR3 is TGTGCCAGCAACCAGGAAGTATTTGGCTACACCTTC. As protein: CASNQEVFGYTF.

The gene calls are TRBV4-2 and TRBJ2-7; perhaps TRBD1 as D (6 bases). Trimming shortened V by 3 bases and J by 5 bases, and 17 bases separated the two germline ends. CDR3 length: 15 amino acids. The V gene's germline CDR1 is LGHNA and CDR2 YNFKEQ. CDR3 sequence reads: CASSQTTQGAHEQYF. CDR3 DNA sequence: TGTGCCAGCAGCCAGACCACACAGGGAGCCCACGAGCAGTACTTC.

This clone was detected a few times. This chain uses TRBV30 with TRBJ2-1; D is undetermined. Germline V gives CDR1 GTSNPN, CDR2 SVGIG (reference sequence). V lost 0 bases to trimming and J lost 3 bases, with 9 bases between them. The CDR3 spans 14 residues. The CDR3 DNA follows: TGTGCCTGGAGTGTGCCGGTCCTCTACAATGAGCAGTTCTTC. Translating gives CAWSVPVLYNEQFF.

The rearrangement links TRBV6-6 to TRBJ2-1; the match to TRBD1 covers 9 bases. Per germline, CDR1 MNHNY and CDR2 SVGAGI (reference sequence). The junction had 7 bases not matched to a gene; V was cut back by 2 bases and J by 8 bases. The CDR3 loop spans 15 amino acids. CDR3 protein: CASSYGSGQGYEQFF. The CDR3 bases are TGTGCCAGCAGTTACGGTTCGGGACAGGGCTATGAGCAGTTCTTC.

The V call is TRBV6-5, the J call TRBJ2-5; D might be TRBD1 (5 bases). Looked up from germline, CDR1 is MNHEY and CDR2 is SVGAGI. This CDR3 has 15 amino acids. The V and J ends lost 6 bases and 1 base respectively, with 15 bases between them. DNA for the CDR3: TGTGCCAGCAGCCACTCCGTAGGGGTCCAAGAGACCCAGTACTTC. Amino acid sequence: CASSHSVGVQETQYF.

The chain combines TRBV10-3 with TRBJ1-3, with 9 bases fitting TRBD1. The length of the CDR3 is 14 residues. The V gene end was trimmed by 8 bases and the J gene end by 3 bases; junction bases not matched to a gene: 5. CDR1 is ENHRY and CDR2 is SYGVKD in the germline V gene. This chain's CDR3 is CAIGRTGVGNTIYF. The CDR3 DNA is TGTGCCATCGGACGGACAGGGGTTGGAAACACCATATATTTT.

The chain is built from TRBV4-3 and TRBJ1-2; D may be TRBD1 (5 bases). This CDR3 has 14 amino acids. Germline CDR1 reads LGHNA; CDR2 reads YSLEER. Between the trimmed V and J ends, which lost 4 bases and 1 base, there was a span of 10 bases. In DNA form, the CDR3 reads TGCGCCAGCAGCCCAGCGGGGCGTAACTATGGCTACACCTTC. This gives the protein CASSPAGRNYGYTF.

This clone was seen repeatedly, ten times or more. The chain links TRBV11-2 to TRBJ2-7, with D perhaps TRBD2 (5 bases). Trimming left V 1 base short and J 3 bases short, with 22 bases between. There are 18 residues in the CDR3. Germline CDR1 is SGHAT and CDR2 is FQNNGV. The CDR3 loop reads CASSLVNFRRTANYEQYF. In DNA, the CDR3 is TGTGCCAGCAGCTTAGTTAACTTCCGACGGACTGCTAACTACGAGCAGTACTTC. The variable domain in full, with the rest retrieved from reference TRBV11-2 and TRBJ2-7, is EAGVAQSPRYKIIEKRQSVAFWCNPISGHATLYWYQQILGQGPKLLIQFQNNGVVDDSQLPKDRFSAERLKGVDSTLKIQPAKLEDSAVYLCASSLVNFRRTANYEQYFGPGTRLTVT.

The chain links TRBV7-2 to TRBJ2-7; TRBD1 matches 11 bases. The J segment lost 6 bases and the V segment lost 1 base, leaving 5 bases of the junction unmatched. Germline CDR1 SGHTA, CDR2 FQGNSA. This CDR3 has 15 residues. The CDR3 bases are TGTGCCAGCAGCTTAGAGATGGGACAGGGGGGCGAGCAGTACTTC. Its translation is CASSLEMGQGGEQYF.

This rearrangement joins TRBV11-3 to TRBJ2-1; 8 bases line up with TRBD1. Germline CDR1 and CDR2: SGHNT and YENEEA. The J segment lost 4 bases and the V segment lost 2 bases, leaving 7 bases of the junction unmatched. This CDR3 spans 16 amino acids. The CDR3: CASSLNGQGRYNEQFF. Written as DNA, the CDR3 is TGTGCCAGCAGCTTAAACGGACAGGGCAGGTACAATGAGCAGTTCTTC.

The rearrangement uses TRBV4-3 and TRBJ1-5; D is possibly TRBD1 (5 bases). The germline V gene has CDR1 LGHNA and CDR2 YSLEER. V dropped 0 bases and J dropped 0 bases, with 18 bases sitting between them. The CDR3 totals 19 residues. This CDR3 is CASSQDFSAGTYSNQPQHF. CDR3 coding DNA: TGCGCCAGCAGCCAAGATTTTTCGGCAGGGACTTATAGCAATCAGCCCCAGCATTTT.

The chain links TRBV5-1 to TRBJ2-7, with a weak D call TRBD1 (5 bases). Trimming pared 5 bases from V and 3 bases from J, leaving 18 bases between. Germline assignment: CDR1 SGHRS and CDR2 YFSETQ. The CDR3 runs to 15 residues. The CDR3 here is CASRSTDLTIYEQYF. DNA for the CDR3: TGCGCCAGCAGGTCGACAGACCTGACAATCTACGAGCAGTACTTC.

This chain links TRBV5-1 with TRBJ2-2, with 7 nucleotides matching TRBD2. The ends lost 0 bases at V and 7 bases at J; junction bases unmatched: 12. The germline V gene has CDR1 SGHRS and CDR2 YFSETQ. CDR3 length equals 17 residues. The CDR3 nucleotides are TGCGCCAGCAGCTTGGCCGGTGGCGGGAGTCCTGTCGGGGAGCTGTTTTTT. Its translation is CASSLAGGGSPVGELFF.

The chain links TRBV3-1 (or the pseudogene TRBV3-2) to TRBJ2-5; TRBD1 agrees at 9 bases. CDR3 length: 14 amino acids. Germline lookup yields CDR1 LGHDT and CDR2 YNNKEL (reference sequence). Trimming cost V 4 bases and J 3 bases; bases outside gene matches: 3. CDR3: CASSPGTGKETQYF. CDR3 in DNA: TGTGCCAGCAGCCCCGGGACAGGGAAAGAGACCCAGTACTTC.

This chain links TRBV19 with TRBJ1-2; no reliable D call. The CDR3 is made up of 14 amino acids. Germline-derived CDR1 and CDR2 are LNHDA and SQIVND (reference sequence). V lost 5 bases to trimming and J lost 8 bases, with 18 bases between them. Here the CDR3 DNA reads TGTGCCAGTAGTGCCCCAGTTACGGCGGGAGGCTACACCTTC. It translates to CASSAPVTAGGYTF.